One sample yielded the 9 T cell receptor beta chains listed below, sequenced in a study of control samples from healthy donors and cancer patients. Generated by immunoSEQ multiplex PCR, the TCRdb table keeps only in-frame clones and is missing some. In the table there are approximately 84,000 clones, roughly 89% of which are singletons. Sequenced input: blood. The receptors were sampled from a man in his thirties or forties in good health.

The V and J genes are TRBV19 and TRBJ2-7; D gene ambiguous. Trimming took 5 bases from V and 1 from J, leaving 15 bases between them. The CDR3 is made up of 15 amino acids. The germline V gene has CDR1 LNHDA and CDR2 SQIVND (reference sequence). The chain's CDR3 is CASSSAGRLSYEQYF. As DNA, the CDR3 is TGTGCCAGTAGTTCGGCAGGAAGGCTTTCCTACGAGCAGTACTTC. The whole variable domain, filled in from reference TRBV19 and TRBJ2-7, reads DGGITQSPKYLFRKEGQNVTLSCEQNLNHDAMYWYRQDPGQGLRLIYYSQIVNDFQKGDIAEGYSVSREKKESFPLTVTSAQKNPTAFYLCASSSAGRLSYEQYFGPGTRLTVT.

This chain joins TRBV4-2 and TRBJ2-5, with D tentatively TRBD2 (7 bases). This CDR3 is built from 15 residues. Trimming stripped 0 bases from V and 5 bases from J, with 13 bases between. Germline loops: CDR1 LGHNA, CDR2 YNFKEQ. The CDR3 sequence is CASSQDLEGGETQYF. The CDR3 DNA reads as TGTGCCAGCAGCCAAGATTTGGAGGGGGGGGAGACCCAGTACTTC.

This chain joins TRBV19 and TRBJ1-5; a possible D gene is TRBD1 (5 bases). V shed 6 bases and J shed 5 bases, with 11 bases lying between them. The germline V gene encodes CDR1 LNHDA and CDR2 SQIVND (reference sequence). This CDR3 spans 13 amino acids. For the CDR3, the DNA is TGTGCCAGTAGCAAACAGGATCATCAGCCCCAGCATTTT. This gives the protein CASSKQDHQPQHF.

This clone was observed once. V is TRBV6-6 and J is TRBJ1-2, with D unresolved. Germline V gene data show CDR1 as MNHNY and CDR2 as SVGAGI (reference sequence). The CDR3 covers 14 residues. Trimming shortened V by 7 bases and J by 2 bases, and 14 bases separated the two germline ends. CDR3 coding DNA: TGTGCCAGCAACCCCGATCCACAGAACTATGGCTACACCTTC. Amino acids: CASNPDPQNYGYTF.

J is TRBJ2-1 and V is TRBV18; 9 nucleotides match TRBD2. Germline V gene data show CDR1 as KGHSH and CDR2 as LQKENI. The CDR3 covers 15 residues. Trimming cost V 3 bases and J 4 bases; bases outside gene matches: 4. The CDR3 region is CASSPSSGEYNEQFF. The CDR3 region has the DNA TGTGCCAGCTCACCGTCTAGCGGGGAGTACAATGAGCAGTTCTTC.

V usage is TRBV5-4 and J usage is TRBJ2-4, with TRBD1 matching 9 bases. This CDR3 is 16 amino acids long. Germline assignment: CDR1 SGHNT and CDR2 YYREEE (reference sequence). V lost 5 bases to trimming and J lost 0 bases; unmatched junction nucleotides: 6. CDR3 region: CASRTGGSIAKNIQYF. CDR3 nucleotides: TGTGCCAGCAGAACAGGGGGCTCCATAGCCAAAAACATTCAGTACTTC.

The chain recombines TRBV2 with TRBJ2-1, with D tentatively TRBD2 (6 bases). The CDR3 covers 13 residues. V lost 6 bases and J 5 bases, leaving 11 bases between the germline ends. Germline V gives CDR1 SNHLY, CDR2 FYNNEI. The CDR3 protein is CASSPGLDNEQFF. The CDR3 bases are TGTGCCAGCAGCCCGGGACTCGACAATGAGCAGTTCTTC. Full variable domain (remainder filled in from reference TRBV2 and TRBJ2-1): EPEVTQTPSHQVTQMGQEVILRCVPISNHLYFYWYRQILGQKVEFLVSFYNNEISEKSEIFDDQFSVERPDGSNFTLKIRSTKLEDSAMYFCASSPGLDNEQFFGPGTRLTVL.

The V gene is TRBV7-2, the J gene TRBJ1-1; no reliable D call. Germline loops: CDR1 SGHTA, CDR2 FQGNSA. The ends were cut back, 1 base at V and 10 bases at J, with 13 bases in the middle. The CDR3 has 13 residues. The CDR3 sequence is CASSLDFGLPAFF. DNA of the CDR3: TGTGCCAGCAGCTTAGATTTTGGCCTCCCAGCTTTCTTT.

V usage is TRBV18 and J usage is TRBJ1-4; D unclear. Trimming shortened V by 3 bases and J by 3 bases, and 11 bases separated the two germline ends. The germline gives CDR1 KGHSH, CDR2 LQKENI. The CDR3 covers 15 residues. Here the CDR3 DNA reads TGTGCCAGCTCACCTCCGACGGAAGCTAATGAAAAACTGTTTTTT. This sequence encodes CASSPPTEANEKLFF.